This T cell receptor beta chain was recovered during a study of blood T cell repertoires in COVID-19. At the level of the study: COVID-19 samples collected from the United States, Italy and Spain covered acute and convalescent phases. Sources were T cells, B-cell-depleted T cells, or PBMCs; the material itself was cDNA or gDNA.

Under the authors' procedure: Amplified reference gene primers provided the basis for estimating nucleated cell counts. Only in-frame clones appear in the TCRdb table, and some are missing; sequencing was by immunoSEQ multiplex PCR. The V and J calls and clone size come from that table; D and trimming were worked out from the DNA. The table records under 45,000 clones, 86% of them present only once. The CDR3 covers 15 residues. V dropped 2 bases and J dropped 4 bases, with 13 bases sitting between them. Germline-derived CDR1 and CDR2 are SGHNT and YYREEE (reference sequence). Sequenced material: peripheral blood. The clonotype comes from a man aged 55-75 years with active COVID-19. The V and J genes are TRBV5-4 and TRBJ2-1; perhaps TRBD2 as D (5 bases). CDR3 in DNA: TGTGCCAGCAGCTTCCCGATCACGGGGTACAATGAGCAGTTCTTC. Translation: CASSFPITGYNEQFF. Looking up the rest from reference TRBV5-4 and TRBJ2-1 gives the full variable domain: ETGVTQSPTHLIKTRGQQVTLRCSSQSGHNTVSWYQQALGQGPQFIFQYYREEENGRGNFPPRFSGLQFPNYSSELNVNALELDDSALYLCASSFPITGYNEQFFGPGTRLTVL.